The next 3 T cell receptor gamma chains were all read from a single sample in a study of intestinal T cells in coeliac disease. For each case, the template was genomic DNA from ten roughly 4.5-µm formalin-fixed paraffin-embedded scrolls. Using 200 to 250 ng of biopsy DNA, TRG was amplified with LymphoTrack primers. TCRdb made new clone calls on the multiplex PCR reads using CATT. The sample records some 1,000 gamma-chain clones, about 47% being singletons. The sample comprised a duodenal biopsy. These receptors all come from a human donor who served as a control with a normal duodenal biopsy, not a healthy volunteer.

There are a few counts of this clone. J is TRGJP2 and V is TRGV2. The CDR3 extends over 15 amino acids. Trimming at V came to 5 bases and at J to 10 bases, leaving 16 bases not matched to a gene. CDR1 is EGSNGY, CDR2 YDSYNSKV, per germline. Written as DNA, the CDR3 is TGTGCCACCTGGGGACGAGACGGGCGTTGTTGGATCAAGACGTTT. Translation: CATWGRDGRCWIKTF.

Concerning this clone: Given a much more abundant clone one base away, this may be a read error. Other DNA variants within this sample encode the same CDR3. The CDR3 loop is CAAWDYNYYKKLF. The CDR3 DNA reads as TGTGCTGCGTGGGATTACAACTATTATAAGAAACTCTTT. The V and J genes are TRGV10 and TRGJ1 or TRGJ2. TRGV10 is designated an ORF whose function remains uncertain. The CDR3 sequence is 13 residues long. Germline trimming cut 8 bases from V and 4 bases from J; bases unmatched to any gene: 9.

The gene calls are TRGV9 and TRGJ1 or TRGJ2. The ends lost 3 bases at V and 11 bases at J; junction bases unmatched: 7. Looked up from germline, CDR1 is GITISATS and CDR2 is ISYDGTV (reference sequence). The CDR3 loop spans 11 amino acids. CDR3 DNA: TGTGCCTTGTGGGAGTGGTCGGAGAAACTCTTT. Translation gives CALWEWSEKLF.